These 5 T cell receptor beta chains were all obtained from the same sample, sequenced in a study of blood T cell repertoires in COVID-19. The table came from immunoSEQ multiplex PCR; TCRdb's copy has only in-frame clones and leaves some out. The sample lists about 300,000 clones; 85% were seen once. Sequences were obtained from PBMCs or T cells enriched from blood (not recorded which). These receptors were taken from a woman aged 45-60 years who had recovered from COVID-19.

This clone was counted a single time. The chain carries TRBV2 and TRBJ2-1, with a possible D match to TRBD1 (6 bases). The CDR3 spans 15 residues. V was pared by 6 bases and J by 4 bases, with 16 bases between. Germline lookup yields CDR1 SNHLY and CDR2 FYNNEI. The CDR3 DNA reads TGTGCCAGCAGAGAAACAGGGACCCCTTACAATGAGCAGTTCTTC. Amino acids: CASRETGTPYNEQFF.

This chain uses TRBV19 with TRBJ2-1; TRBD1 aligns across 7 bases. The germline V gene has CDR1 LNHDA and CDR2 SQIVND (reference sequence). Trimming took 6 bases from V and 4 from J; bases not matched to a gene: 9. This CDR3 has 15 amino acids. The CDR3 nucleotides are TGTGCCAGTAGCCCGCAGGGGGATGGTTACAATGAGCAGTTCTTC. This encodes CASSPQGDGYNEQFF.

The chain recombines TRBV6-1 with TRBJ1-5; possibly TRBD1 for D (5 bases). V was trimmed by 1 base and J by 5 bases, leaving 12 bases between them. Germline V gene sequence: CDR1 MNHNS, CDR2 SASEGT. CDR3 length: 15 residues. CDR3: CASSEDQDNYQPQHF. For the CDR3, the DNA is TGTGCCAGCAGTGAAGATCAGGACAACTATCAGCCCCAGCATTTT.

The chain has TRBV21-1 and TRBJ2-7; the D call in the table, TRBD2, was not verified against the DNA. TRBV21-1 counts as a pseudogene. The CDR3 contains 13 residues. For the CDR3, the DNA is TGTGCCAGCAGCAAAAATCATCGGACTGCTAGGCCCTTC. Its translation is CASSKNHRTARPF.

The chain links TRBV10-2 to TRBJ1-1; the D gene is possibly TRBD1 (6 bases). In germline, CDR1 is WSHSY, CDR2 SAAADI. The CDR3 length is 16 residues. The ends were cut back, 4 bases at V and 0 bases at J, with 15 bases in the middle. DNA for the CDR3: TGCGCCAGCAGTGCTACCTTACAGGGTATGAACACTGAAGCTTTCTTT. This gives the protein CASSATLQGMNTEAFF.